Sequencing of this TCR beta chain was carried out in a study of vaccination effects on CD4 cells after COVID-19. Method: immunoSEQ multiplex PCR; TCRdb's copy keeps in-frame clones and lacks some. Of approximately 50,000 clones detected, approximately 79% appear once; the ten largest clones hold 5% to 7%. Looked up from germline, CDR1 is MNHEY and CDR2 is SVGEGT. This CDR3 region has 15 residues. V dropped 4 bases and J dropped 2 bases, with 13 bases sitting between them. Under the ViraFEST assay, PBMC were stimulated with viral peptide pools so that antigen-specific CD4+ T cells expanded. Sequencing was performed afterwards. Isolating CD4+ T cells followed 9 to 10 days of culture. Neither prior SARS-CoV-2 infection nor positive nucleocapsid antibodies were present in the vaccine recipients. Study-level findings and limits: Only a few convalescent patients and no early post-infection timepoints featured in the study.

With regard to this clone: As yet, its antigen is unknown.

This specimen was CD4+ T cells from PBMCs cultured with HCoV-OC43 spike peptides, taken before COVID-19 vaccination. Subset: HCoV-OC43 spike overlapping peptide pool stimulation. This sequence joins TRBV6-2 or TRBV6-3 and TRBJ2-3, with D possibly TRBD1 on 6 matching bases. The sequence came from a human donor who received a COVID-19 vaccine. CDR3 protein: CASSSRQDLTDTQYF. The CDR3 bases are TGTGCCAGCAGTTCACGACAGGACCTCACAGATACGCAGTATTTT.